This T cell receptor beta chain was observed in a study of CD8 T cells in Susac syndrome. This CDR3 is 17 amino acids long. With random hexamers, roughly 0.45 to 1 ug RNA was reverse transcribed. MiXCR, applied by TCRdb to the immunoSEQ multiplex PCR reads, yields one record per CDR3 protein. The table records some 120,000 distinct CDR3 sequences, 80% to 95% of them present only once. The controls, all healthy donors, were matched for age and sex. Sequenced material: CD4+ T cells from PBMCs. This chain links TRBV21-1 with TRBJ1-5. TRBV21-1 is a pseudogene locus. The clonotype comes from a human donor in good health. This CDR3 reads CASSIRKLTRRDQPQHF. The CDR3 region has the DNA TGTGCCAGCAGCATCCGTAAATTAACCAGAAGAGATCAGCCCCAGCATTTT.